The subject of this entry is one T cell receptor beta chain. The record originates from a study of blood T cell repertoires in COVID-19. Generated by immunoSEQ multiplex PCR, the TCRdb table keeps only in-frame clones and is missing some. Of some 390,000 clones listed, 85% to 90% were seen once; the top ten hold about 1.1%. The CDR3 runs 14 residues. Trimming cost V 8 bases and J 4 bases; bases outside gene matches: 9. The germline V gene has CDR1 MNHEY and CDR2 SVGAGI. The rearrangement links TRBV6-5 to TRBJ2-7, with 9 nucleotides matching TRBD1. The sequence derives from a man aged 30 to 39 who had recovered from COVID-19. The specimen was PBMCs or T cells enriched from blood (not recorded which). The CDR3 nucleotides are TGTGCCAGCGGCCTACAGGGGGCGAGGTACGAGCAGTACTTC. The encoded protein is CASGLQGARYEQYF.